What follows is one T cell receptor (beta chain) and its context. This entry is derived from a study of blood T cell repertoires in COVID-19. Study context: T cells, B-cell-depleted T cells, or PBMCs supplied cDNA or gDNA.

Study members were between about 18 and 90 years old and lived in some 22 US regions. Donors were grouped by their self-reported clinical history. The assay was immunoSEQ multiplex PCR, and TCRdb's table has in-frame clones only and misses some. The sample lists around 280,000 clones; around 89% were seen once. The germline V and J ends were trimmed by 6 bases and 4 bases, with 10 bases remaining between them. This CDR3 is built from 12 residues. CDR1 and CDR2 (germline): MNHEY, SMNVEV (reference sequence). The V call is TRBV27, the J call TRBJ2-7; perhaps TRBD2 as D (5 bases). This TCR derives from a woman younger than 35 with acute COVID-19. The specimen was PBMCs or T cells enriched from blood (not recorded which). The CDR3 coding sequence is TGTGCCAGCAGCCAACTAGGGTACGAGCAGTACTTC. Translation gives CASSQLGYEQYF.